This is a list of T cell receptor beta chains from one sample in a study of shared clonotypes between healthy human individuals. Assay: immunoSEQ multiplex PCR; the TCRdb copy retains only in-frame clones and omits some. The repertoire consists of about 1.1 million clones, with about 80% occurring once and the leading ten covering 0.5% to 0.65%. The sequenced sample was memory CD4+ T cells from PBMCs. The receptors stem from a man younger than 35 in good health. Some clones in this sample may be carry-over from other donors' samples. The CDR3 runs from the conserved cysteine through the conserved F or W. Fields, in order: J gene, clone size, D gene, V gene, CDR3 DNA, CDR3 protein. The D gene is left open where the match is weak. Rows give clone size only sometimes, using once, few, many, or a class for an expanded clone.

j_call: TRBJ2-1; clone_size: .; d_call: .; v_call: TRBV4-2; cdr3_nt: TGTGCCAGCAGCAAGGACAGTAGCTCCTACAATGAGCAGTTCTTC; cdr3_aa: CASSKDSSSYNEQFF
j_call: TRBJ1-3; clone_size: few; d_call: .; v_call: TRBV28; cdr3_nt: TGTGCCAGCAGTTCACCTGGCCAGGGGAACACCATATATTTT; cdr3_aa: CASSSPGQGNTIYF
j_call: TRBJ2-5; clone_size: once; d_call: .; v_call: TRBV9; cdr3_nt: TGTGCCAGCAGCGCGCGATACGGAGAGACCCAGTACTTC; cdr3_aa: CASSARYGETQYF
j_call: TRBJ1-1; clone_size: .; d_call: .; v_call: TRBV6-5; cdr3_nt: TGTGCCAGCAACCCGAAACGCGGGGTAGAAGCTTTCTTT; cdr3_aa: CASNPKRGVEAFF
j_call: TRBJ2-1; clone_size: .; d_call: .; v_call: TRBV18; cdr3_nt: TGTGCCAGCTCACCACAGGAAGGTTATAGCTCCTACAATGAGCAGTTCTTC; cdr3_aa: CASSPQEGYSSYNEQFF
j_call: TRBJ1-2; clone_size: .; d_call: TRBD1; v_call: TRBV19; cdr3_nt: TGTGCCAGTAGAAAAGATTTCTCGGGACAGGTTGGAGACGATGGCTACACCTTC; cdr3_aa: CASRKDFSGQVGDDGYTF
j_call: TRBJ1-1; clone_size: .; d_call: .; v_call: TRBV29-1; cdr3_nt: TGCAGCGGCAGGGTGAACACTGAAGCTTTCTTT; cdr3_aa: CSGRVNTEAFF
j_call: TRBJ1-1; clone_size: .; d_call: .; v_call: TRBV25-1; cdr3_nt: TGTGCCAGCTCACCCGCGGGGGGGGAGGTAGCTTTCTTT; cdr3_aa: CASSPAGGEVAFF
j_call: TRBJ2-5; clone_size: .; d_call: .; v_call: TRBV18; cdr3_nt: TGTGCCAGCTCTAGATCCGGGAGAGGTGAGGAGACCCAGTACTTC; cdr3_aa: CASSRSGRGEETQYF
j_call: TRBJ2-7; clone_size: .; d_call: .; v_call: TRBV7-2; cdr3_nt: TGTGCCAGCAGCTTAGTCGGGGCGGACTCCTACGAGCAGTACTTC; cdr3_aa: CASSLVGADSYEQYF
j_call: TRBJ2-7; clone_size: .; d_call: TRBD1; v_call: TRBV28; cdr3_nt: TGTGCCAGCAGTTTCCCGACAGGGGGGGCCTACGAGCAGTACTTC; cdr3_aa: CASSFPTGGAYEQYF
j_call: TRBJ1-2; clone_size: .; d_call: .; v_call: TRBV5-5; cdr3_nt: TGTGCCAGCAGCACCGGGACTCAGGGGAGGTATGGCTACACCTTC; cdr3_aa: CASSTGTQGRYGYTF
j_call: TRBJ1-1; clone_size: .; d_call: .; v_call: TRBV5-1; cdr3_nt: TGCGCCAGCAGCCCAACGTCCTTGGGGCTGAACACTGAAGCTTTCTTT; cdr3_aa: CASSPTSLGLNTEAFF